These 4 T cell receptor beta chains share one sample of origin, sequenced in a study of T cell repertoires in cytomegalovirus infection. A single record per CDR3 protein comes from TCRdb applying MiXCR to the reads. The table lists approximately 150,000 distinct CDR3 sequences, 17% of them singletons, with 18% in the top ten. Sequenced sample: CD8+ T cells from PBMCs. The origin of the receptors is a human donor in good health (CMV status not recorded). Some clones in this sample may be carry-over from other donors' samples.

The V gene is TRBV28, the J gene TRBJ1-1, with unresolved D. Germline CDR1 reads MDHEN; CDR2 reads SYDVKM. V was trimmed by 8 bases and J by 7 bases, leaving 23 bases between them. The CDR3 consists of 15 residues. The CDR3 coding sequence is TGTGCCAGCCAACTTTTATCCGGGAGGACGAATGAAGCTTTCTTT. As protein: CASQLLSGRTNEAFF.

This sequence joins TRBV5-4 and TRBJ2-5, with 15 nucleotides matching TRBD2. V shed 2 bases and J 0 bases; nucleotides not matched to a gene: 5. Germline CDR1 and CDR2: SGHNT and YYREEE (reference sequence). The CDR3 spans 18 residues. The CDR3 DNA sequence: TGTGCCAGCAGCTTATGGACTAGCGGGGGGGACTACCAAGAGACCCAGTACTTC. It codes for CASSLWTSGGDYQETQYF.

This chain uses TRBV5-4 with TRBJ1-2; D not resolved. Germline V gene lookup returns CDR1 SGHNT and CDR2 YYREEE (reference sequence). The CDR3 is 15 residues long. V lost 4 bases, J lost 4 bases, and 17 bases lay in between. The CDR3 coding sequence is TGTGCCAGCAGCGATGGAGCTACTTTTCTCTATGGCTACACCTTC. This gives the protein CASSDGATFLYGYTF.

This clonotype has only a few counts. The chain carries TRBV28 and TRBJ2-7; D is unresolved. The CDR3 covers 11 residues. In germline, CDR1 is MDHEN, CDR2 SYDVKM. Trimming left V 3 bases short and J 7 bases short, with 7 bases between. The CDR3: CASSFVLEQYF. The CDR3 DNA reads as TGTGCCAGCAGTTTTGTACTGGAGCAGTACTTC.